This T cell receptor (beta chain) was recorded in a study of radiation and T cells in renal cell carcinoma. This CDR3 region has 14 residues. Trimming cost V 7 bases and J 6 bases, with 18 bases left between them. The germline V gene has CDR1 SNHLY and CDR2 FYNNEI. Some clones are missing from TCRdb's copy, which holds only in-frame ones; the method was immunoSEQ multiplex PCR. Counted here are about 130,000 clones, 70% to 90% occurring once; the ten biggest clones make up 12%. Specified time point: baseline pretreatment blood. Treatment specified: 15 Gy SBRT to primary tumor, nephrectomy 4 weeks later.

Sequenced here: blood, sampled from a patient whose treatment included radiotherapy and nephrectomy. The clonotype comes from a woman aged 45-65 years with renal cell carcinoma. The genes are TRBV2 and TRBJ2-5; possibly TRBD1 for D (5 bases). The CDR3 loop reads CASTGPPQGKTQYF. As DNA, the CDR3 is TGTGCCAGCACCGGACCCCCGCAGGGAAAGACCCAGTACTTC.